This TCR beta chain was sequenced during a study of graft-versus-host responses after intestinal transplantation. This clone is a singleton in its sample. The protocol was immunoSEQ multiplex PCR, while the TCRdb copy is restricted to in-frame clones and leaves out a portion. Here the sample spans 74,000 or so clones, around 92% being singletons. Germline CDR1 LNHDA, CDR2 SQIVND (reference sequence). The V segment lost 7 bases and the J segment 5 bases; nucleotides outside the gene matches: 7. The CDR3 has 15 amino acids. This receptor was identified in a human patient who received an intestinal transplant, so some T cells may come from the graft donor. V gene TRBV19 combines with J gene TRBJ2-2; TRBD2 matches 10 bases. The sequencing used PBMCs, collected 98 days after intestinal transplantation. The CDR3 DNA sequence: TGTGCCAGTATCCAAAGCGGGGGGGCAACCGGGGAGCTGTTTTTT. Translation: CASIQSGGATGELFF.